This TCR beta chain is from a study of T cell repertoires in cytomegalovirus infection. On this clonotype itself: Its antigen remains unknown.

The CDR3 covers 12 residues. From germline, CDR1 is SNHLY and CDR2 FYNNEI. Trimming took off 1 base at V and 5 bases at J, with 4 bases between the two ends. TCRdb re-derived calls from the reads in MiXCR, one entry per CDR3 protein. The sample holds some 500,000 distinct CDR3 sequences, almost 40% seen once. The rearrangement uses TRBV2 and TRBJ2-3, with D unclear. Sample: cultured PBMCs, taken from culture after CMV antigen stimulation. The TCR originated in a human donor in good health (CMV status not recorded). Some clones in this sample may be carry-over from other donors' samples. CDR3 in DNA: TGTGCCAGCAGTGAAGAGGGAGATACGCAGTATTTT. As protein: CASSEEGDTQYF.